This record looks at one T cell receptor beta chain sequence and its context. MY09/MY11 PCR detected cervical HPV DNA; dot-blot assigned genotypes. The repertoire was sequenced with immunoSEQ multiplex PCR; TCRdb's copy has only in-frame clones and lacks some. This repertoire comprises 25,000 or so clones; its ten largest clones make up around 10%. This entry comes from a study of T cells in women clearing cervical HPV infection. Study-wide background: For cases, blood was sampled a median approximately 150 days after lesion detection, interquartile range roughly 90 to 210 days.

This sequence originates from a woman aged 18-69 years with a cervical HPV16 infection that either progressed to CIN3+ or cleared (not recorded which). Sequenced material: blood buffy coat.

The sequenced part of the CDR3 DNA is TGTGCCAGCAGTCCGTCGGGGTGGGGCACTGAA. The encoded protein is CASSPSGWGTE. The whole CDR3 sequence reads CASSPSGWGTEAFF. The J gene is TRBJ1-1, the V gene TRBV12-3 or TRBV12-4; D is unresolved. With the read ending 3 residues before the CDR3 end, the germline J gene is used to fill in that end. The CDR3 contains 14 residues. V lost 5 bases and J lost 4, with 14 bases in between.